The next 29 T cell receptor beta chains were all read from a single sample in a study of cytomegalovirus exposure and HLA in healthy donors (dated by TCRdb to about 2017). Receptors were amplified or captured by the immunoSEQ multiplex PCR assay. For the multiplex PCR, a mixture combining 60 forward primers for TCR Vbeta segments and 13 reverse primers for TCR Jbeta segments was used. In TCRdb, the immuneACCESS table is reduced to in-frame sequences with V and J assigned. These tables do not hold every clone; where another copy was compared, an unresolved V gene accounts for under half, and the others remain unexplained. The sample table contains around 92,000 clones; only one count was recorded for about 70% of them. More than 2.5% of the sample goes to the ten largest clones. Sequencing input: PBMCs. The receptors here all came from a female donor in good health and CMV-seropositive.

This chain uses TRBV4-2 with TRBJ2-1, with D possibly TRBD2 on 5 matching bases. CDR3 size: 15 residues. Germline V gives CDR1 LGHNA, CDR2 YNFKEQ. Trimming took off 0 bases at V and 4 bases at J, with 10 bases between the two ends. In nucleotides, the CDR3 is TGTGCCAGCAGCCAAGAAAGCCTAGCATACAATGAGCAGTTCTTC. Amino acids: CASSQESLAYNEQFF.

This clone was found once. CDR3 loop: CASSLRTPGQADGYTF. In DNA form, the CDR3 reads TGTGCCAGCAGCTTAAGAACACCGGGACAGGCGGATGGCTACACCTTC. This chain connects TRBV5-6 to TRBJ1-2; 8 nucleotides align to TRBD1. There are 16 residues in the CDR3. Trimming at V came to 2 bases and at J to 6 bases, leaving 12 bases not matched to a gene. The germline gives CDR1 SGHDT, CDR2 YYEEEE.

The chain combines TRBV4-1 with TRBJ1-5; a possible D gene is TRBD1 (6 bases). V was trimmed by 4 bases and J by 5 bases, leaving 15 bases between them. Germline CDR1 reads MGHRA; CDR2 reads YSYEKL. The CDR3 contains 15 residues. The CDR3 loop reads CASSRLGDTYQPQHF. The CDR3 bases are TGCGCCAGCAGCCGTCTAGGGGACACCTATCAGCCCCAGCATTTT.

This clone has a handful of counts. J is TRBJ1-1 and V is TRBV7-6, with 7 positions matching TRBD1. Germline CDR1 reads SGHVS; CDR2 reads FNYEAQ. V trimming: 1 base; J trimming: 0 bases; junction bases outside the gene matches: 20. The CDR3 runs to 21 residues. The CDR3 coding sequence is TGTGCCAGCAGCTTAGTTTGGTGGGAGAGGGGGCCACAAAGAATGAACACTGAAGCTTTCTTT. It specifies CASSLVWWERGPQRMNTEAFF.

This chain connects TRBV7-9 to TRBJ2-1; D not certain. Trimming pared 2 bases from V and 3 bases from J, leaving 5 bases between. Germline V lookup: CDR1 SEHNR, CDR2 FQNEAQ (reference sequence). The length of the CDR3 is 13 residues. DNA of the CDR3: TGTGCCAGCAGCTTACCCAACTACAATGAGCAGTTCTTC. Protein product: CASSLPNYNEQFF.

V and J are TRBV7-8 and TRBJ1-4; 7 bases fit TRBD1. Germline V gives CDR1 SGHVS, CDR2 FQNEAQ. The CDR3 is 11 amino acids. The junction had 4 bases not matched to a gene; V was cut back by 5 bases and J by 13 bases. CDR3 sequence reads: CASSLGQRLFF. CDR3 nucleotides: TGTGCCAGCAGCCTGGGACAGAGACTGTTTTTT.

The chain recombines TRBV14 with TRBJ1-2, with no clear D. The CDR3 is 13 amino acids. Trimming stripped 2 bases from V and 1 base from J, with 5 bases between. Germline CDR1 and CDR2: SGHDN and FVKESK. Here the CDR3 reads CASSQIYNYGYTF. The CDR3 DNA sequence: TGTGCCAGCAGCCAAATTTATAACTATGGCTACACCTTC. Combining the CDR3 with reference TRBV14 and TRBJ1-2 gives the whole variable domain EAGVTQFPSHSVIEKGQTVTLRCDPISGHDNLYWYRRVMGKEIKFLLHFVKESKQDESGMPNNRFLAERTGGTYSTLKVQPAELEDSGVYFCASSQIYNYGYTFGSGTRLTVV.

This chain uses TRBV4-3 with TRBJ1-2; 7 bases line up with TRBD1. The germline CDR1 and CDR2 sequences are LGHNA and YSLEER. The CDR3 sequence is 13 residues long. V was pared by 5 bases and J by 4 bases, with 4 bases of the junction left unmatched. The CDR3 DNA sequence: TGCGCCAGCAGCTCCGGACAGGCCTATGGCTACACCTTC. Protein: CASSSGQAYGYTF.

The rearrangement uses TRBV4-2 and TRBJ2-7, with 8 nucleotides matching TRBD1. Germline lookup yields CDR1 LGHNA and CDR2 YNFKEQ. The CDR3 totals 14 residues. V was pared by 0 bases and J by 9 bases, with 7 bases of the junction left unmatched. CDR3 DNA sequence: TGTGCCAGCAGCCAAGATGGACAGGGATTATGGCAGTACTTC. Protein sequence: CASSQDGQGLWQYF.

V usage is TRBV11-2 and J usage is TRBJ2-2, with 11 bases identical to TRBD1. CDR1 and CDR2 from the germline V gene are SGHAT and FQNNGV. The V gene end was trimmed by 5 bases and the J gene end by 6 bases; junction bases not matched to a gene: 8. The CDR3 is 16 residues long. The CDR3 nucleotides are TGTGCCAGCAGCCCCACCCGGGGACAGGGGGCCGGGGAGCTGTTTTTT. This sequence encodes CASSPTRGQGAGELFF.

This rearrangement joins TRBV7-2 to TRBJ1-2; no clear D gene. V was shortened by 4 bases and J by 0 bases, with 6 bases between the two germline ends. Germline V lookup: CDR1 SGHTA, CDR2 FQGNSA. The CDR3 length is 13 residues. The CDR3 DNA reads as TGTGCCAGCAGCTGGAGACCTAACTATGGCTACACCTTC. It encodes CASSWRPNYGYTF.

The rearrangement joins TRBV5-1 to TRBJ2-7; no clear D. CDR1 is SGHRS and CDR2 is YFSETQ in the germline V gene. The length of the CDR3 is 14 residues. Between the trimmed V and J ends, which lost 1 base and 3 bases, there was a span of 11 bases. The CDR3 bases are TGCGCCAGCAGCTTGAGCGAGAACGTCTACGAGCAGTACTTC. The encoded protein is CASSLSENVYEQYF. Full variable domain (outside the CDR3, taken from reference TRBV5-1 and TRBJ2-7): KAGVTQTPRYLIKTRGQQVTLSCSPISGHRSVSWYQQTPGQGLQFLFEYFSETQRNKGNFPGRFSGRQFSNSRSEMNVSTLELGDSALYLCASSLSENVYEQYFGPGTRLTVT.

The V call is TRBV27, the J call TRBJ2-1; a weak D match, TRBD1 (5 bases). Trimming stripped 7 bases from V and 4 bases from J, with 14 bases between. CDR1 MNHEY and CDR2 SMNVEV come from the germline V gene (reference sequence). The CDR3 sequence is 14 residues long. The CDR3 DNA reads TGTGCCAGCACGAGCCCGCAGGGATACAATGAGCAGTTCTTC. This encodes CASTSPQGYNEQFF.

This clone was seen a few times. The chain links TRBV6-5 to TRBJ2-7, with D maybe TRBD2 (6 bases). This CDR3 is built from 12 residues. The ends were cut back, 5 bases at V and 9 bases at J, with 14 bases in the middle. Germline V gene sequence: CDR1 MNHEY, CDR2 SVGAGI. The CDR3 loop reads CASSVRGGAQYF. CDR3 nucleotides: TGTGCCAGCAGTGTACGAGGAGGGGCGCAGTACTTC.

The chain uses TRBV6-1 and TRBJ2-5; D possibly corresponds to TRBD1 (6 bases). V was cut by 3 bases and J by 5 bases, with 13 bases left in between. The CDR3 extends over 14 amino acids. Germline V gives CDR1 MNHNS, CDR2 SASEGT. The CDR3 protein is CASSDRGTFETQYF. As DNA, the CDR3 is TGTGCCAGCAGTGACAGAGGGACATTTGAGACCCAGTACTTC.

The chain couples TRBV29-1 to TRBJ2-3; 10 bases map to TRBD1. With V trimmed by 6 bases and J by 2 bases, 5 bases remained unmatched. The CDR3 is 14 amino acids. CDR1 is SQVTM and CDR2 is ANQGSEA in the germline V gene. Here the CDR3 DNA reads TGCAGCGTCTCAGGACAGGGGGTCACAGATACGCAGTATTTT. It yields the protein CSVSGQGVTDTQYF.

A note on this clone: A junction boundary mismatches the germline segment, possibly from a read error. Other DNA variants within this sample encode the same CDR3. V is TRBV7-7 and J is TRBJ2-5; perhaps TRBD1 as D (5 bases). The CDR3 runs 13 residues. CDR1 SSHAT and CDR2 FNYEAQ come from the germline V gene (reference sequence). The CDR3 bases are TGTGCTAGCAGCTTAGACAGCCAAGAGACCCAGTACTTC. Its protein is CASSLDSQETQYF. The full variable domain, its missing parts supplied by reference TRBV7-7 and TRBJ2-5, is GAGVSQSPRYKVTKRGQDVTLRCDPISSHATLYWYQQALGQGPEFLTYFNYEAQPDKSGLPSDRFSAERPEGSISTLTIQRTEQRDSAMYRCASSLDSQETQYFGPGTRLLVL.

This clone was picked up a small number of times. Here the CDR3 reads CASSFRTGEAFF. DNA of the CDR3: TGTGCCAGCAGTTTTCGGACAGGGGAGGCTTTCTTT. V gene TRBV28 combines with J gene TRBJ1-1; 9 nucleotides line up with TRBD1. This CDR3 is 12 amino acids long. Trimming removed 3 bases from V and 11 bases from J; junction bases left unmatched: 4. Germline loops: CDR1 MDHEN, CDR2 SYDVKM.

This chain joins TRBV5-4 and TRBJ1-2, with a weak D call TRBD1 (6 bases). The CDR3 runs 13 residues. V was cut by 6 bases and J by 1 base, with 10 bases left in between. Germline lookup yields CDR1 SGHNT and CDR2 YYREEE (reference sequence). The CDR3 spells CASNPGDNYGYTF. The CDR3 DNA follows: TGTGCCAGCAACCCAGGGGATAACTATGGCTACACCTTC.

This clone showed up just a few times. This rearrangement joins TRBV6-5 to TRBJ2-3, with 9 bases identical to TRBD1. The V gene's germline CDR1 is MNHEY and CDR2 SVGAGI. J was trimmed by 6 bases and V by 4 bases; bases with no gene match: 11. The CDR3 totals 16 residues. CDR3 protein: CASSSAAGQGTDTQYF. In DNA, the CDR3 is TGTGCCAGCAGTTCCGCGGCGGGACAGGGTACCGATACGCAGTATTTT.

The rearrangement joins TRBV28 to TRBJ1-1; D may be TRBD1 (5 bases). CDR3 length: 15 residues. V gave up 5 bases and J gave up 1 base, with 14 bases separating them. CDR1 is MDHEN, CDR2 SYDVKM, per germline. In DNA, the CDR3 is TGTGCCAGCAGTGCACAGGTTAGGAAGAACACTGAAGCTTTCTTT. Translating gives CASSAQVRKNTEAFF.

This chain uses TRBV6-5 with TRBJ1-4, with 7 bases identical to TRBD1. The germline V gene has CDR1 MNHEY and CDR2 SVGAGI. V lost 0 bases to trimming and J lost 4 bases; unmatched junction nucleotides: 5. The CDR3 contains 16 residues. DNA of the CDR3: TGTGCCAGCAGTTACTCTAGCGGGACAGATAATGAAAAACTGTTTTTT. It is translated as CASSYSSGTDNEKLFF.

The chain joins TRBV9 to TRBJ1-4, with 8 bases lining up with TRBD1. There are 14 residues in the CDR3. The J segment lost 8 bases and the V segment lost 4 bases, leaving 7 bases of the junction unmatched. Germline V gene sequence: CDR1 SGDLS, CDR2 YYNGEE. CDR3 DNA sequence: TGTGCCAGCAGCCCCCGGACAGGGACCGAAAAACTGTTTTTT. This translates into CASSPRTGTEKLFF.

The CDR3 loop reads CASSLQSGSAQGQYF. The CDR3 DNA is TGTGCCAGCAGCTTGCAAAGCGGGAGCGCCCAGGGGCAGTATTTT. The chain couples TRBV5-4 to TRBJ2-3, with TRBD2 identical over 8 bases. Germline V gives CDR1 SGHNT, CDR2 YYREEE (reference sequence). CDR3 size: 15 residues. Trimming took 1 base from V and 11 from J; bases not matched to a gene: 12.

The genes are TRBV7-8 and TRBJ2-3; the D is unclear. This CDR3 has 14 amino acids. Deletions cut 4 bases from V and 0 bases from J, with 8 bases between. Per the germline V gene, CDR1 is SGHVS and CDR2 is FQNEAQ. CDR3 DNA: TGTGCCAGCAGCTCGGGTGGGAGCACAGATACGCAGTATTTT. This codes for CASSSGGSTDTQYF.

This chain links TRBV5-1 with TRBJ2-6, with 9 bases fitting TRBD1. Germline V gene sequence: CDR1 SGHRS, CDR2 YFSETQ. The junction had 4 bases not matched to a gene; V was cut back by 3 bases and J by 0 bases. The CDR3 length is 17 residues. The CDR3 nucleotides read TGCGCCAGCAGCTCGGGACAGGGTGGCTCTGGGGCCAACGTCCTGACTTTC. It encodes CASSSGQGGSGANVLTF.

This clone was detected once. This rearrangement joins TRBV6-6 to TRBJ1-2; D gene unclear. There are 12 residues in the CDR3. The germline gives CDR1 MNHNY, CDR2 SVGAGI (reference sequence). V gave up 11 bases and J gave up 2 bases, with 12 bases separating them. The CDR3 is CAHAATNYGYTF. The CDR3 coding sequence is TGTGCCCACGCGGCCACCAACTATGGCTACACCTTC.

This chain connects TRBV2 to TRBJ2-1; 15 bases align to TRBD2. Germline loops: CDR1 SNHLY, CDR2 FYNNEI. Trimming took 6 bases from V and 7 from J; bases not matched to a gene: 1. There are 14 residues in the CDR3. CDR3 coding DNA: TGTGCCAGCAGGGGACTAGCGGGAGGTAATGAGCAGTTCTTC. Translated, it gives CASRGLAGGNEQFF.

This chain connects TRBV25-1 to TRBJ2-7; tentative D call: TRBD1 (6 bases). The V and J ends lost 4 bases and 4 bases respectively, with 26 bases between them. CDR3 length: 18 amino acids. Germline loops: CDR1 MGHDK, CDR2 SYGVNS. As DNA, the CDR3 is TGTGCCAGCAGTGCCCTTAGGACAGTTGCTCCCTATTGGTACGAGCAGTACTTC. This translates into CASSALRTVAPYWYEQYF.